Listed below are T cell receptor beta chains from one sample, sequenced in a study of PD-1 blockade in classical Hodgkin lymphoma. Repertoires were generated with immunoSEQ multiplex PCR, while TCRdb's copy carries only in-frame clones and drops some. Of 14,000 to 15,000 clones in the sample, around 80% were seen once. This specimen was peripheral blood mononuclear cells (PBMCs), taken before the second cycle of nivolumab. The receptor set was obtained from a human donor with classical Hodgkin lymphoma. Both conserved end residues are part of each CDR3. The D gene is left open where the match is weak. Size tells how often a clone was seen (once, few, many) or the class of an expanded clone, and some rows leave it out.

d_call j_call clone_size v_call cdr3_aa cdr3_nt
TRBD1 TRBJ1-6 few TRBV5-4 CASSSKTGGALNSPLHF TGTGCCAGCAGCTCGAAGACAGGGGGAGCTTTGAATTCACCCCTCCACTTT
NA TRBJ2-3 NA TRBV18 CASSPSINPADTQYF TGTGCCAGCTCACCAAGTATTAATCCAGCAGATACGCAGTATTTT
NA TRBJ2-7 NA TRBV7-6 CASSLRVSSYEQYF TGTGCCAGCAGCTTACGGGTGTCCTCCTACGAGCAGTACTTC
TRBD1 TRBJ2-7 once TRBV6-5 CASSYATGGYEQYF TGTGCCAGCAGTTACGCGACAGGGGGCTACGAGCAGTACTTC
TRBD2 TRBJ2-3 NA TRBV19 CASSPGGDTQYF TGTGCCAGTAGTCCGGGGGGAGATACGCAGTATTTT
NA TRBJ1-5 few TRBV7-2 CASSPGHKDQPQHF TGTGCCAGCAGCCCGGGACATAAGGATCAGCCCCAGCATTTT
TRBD2 TRBJ2-2 NA TRBV2 CASSAYSGGAATGELFF TGTGCCAGCAGTGCATATAGCGGGGGGGCCGCCACCGGGGAGCTGTTTTTT
NA TRBJ1-6 once TRBV21-1 CASCLPDRRAPCSSSYNSPLHF TGTGCCAGCTGCCTCCCCGACAGAAGAGCTCCCTGTTCGAGCTCCTATAATTCACCCCTCCACTTT
NA TRBJ2-6 NA TRBV19 CASSPRSSGANVLTF TGTGCCAGTAGTCCCCGAAGCTCTGGGGCCAACGTCCTGACTTTC
NA TRBJ1-4 NA TRBV7-6 CASSLGAGTNEKLFF TGTGCCAGCAGCCTCGGCGCGGGGACTAATGAAAAACTGTTTTTT
NA TRBJ1-1 NA TRBV29-1 CSVGGGTEAFF TGCAGCGTTGGAGGGGGCACTGAAGCTTTCTTT
NA TRBJ2-1 NA TRBV5-1 CASSSRSGYGEQFF TGCGCCAGCAGCTCTCGATCGGGTTATGGTGAGCAGTTCTTC
NA TRBJ2-5 NA TRBV27 CASSLSRRGQGGETQYF TGTGCCAGCAGTTTATCGAGACGGGGGCAAGGTGGGGAGACCCAGTACTTC
NA TRBJ1-5 NA TRBV10-3 CAIKDGAGGQPQHF TGTGCCATCAAGGACGGGGCAGGAGGTCAGCCCCAGCATTTT
NA TRBJ2-7 NA TRBV6-5 CASSYSSGLSSYEQYF TGTGCCAGCAGTTACTCGAGCGGGCTCAGCTCCTACGAGCAGTACTTC
TRBD1 TRBJ2-7 NA TRBV5-4 CASSLGQGDEQYF TGTGCCAGCAGCTTAGGACAGGGTGACGAGCAGTACTTC
TRBD1 TRBJ1-4 NA TRBV19 CASNNRGFVFF TGTGCCAGTAACAACAGGGGGTTTGTGTTTTTT
NA TRBJ2-3 NA TRBV11-2 CASSLVGGSFGSDTQYF TGTGCCAGCAGCTTAGTGGGCGGAAGTTTCGGGTCAGATACGCAGTATTTT
TRBD2 TRBJ2-3 NA TRBV7-9 CASSLDGGATDTQYF TGTGCCAGCAGCTTAGACGGGGGGGCCACAGATACGCAGTATTTT
TRBD2 TRBJ2-5 once TRBV10-3 CAISDGGGGETQYF TGTGCCATCAGTGATGGCGGGGGGGGAGAGACCCAGTACTTC
NA TRBJ1-2 once TRBV4-1 CASSQGEGGKAGYTF TGCGCCAGCAGCCAAGGGGAAGGGGGGAAGGCTGGCTACACCTTC
NA TRBJ2-7 few TRBV7-9 CASSFPRDPYEQYF TGTGCCAGCAGCTTCCCCAGGGATCCCTACGAGCAGTACTTC
NA TRBJ1-2 once TRBV25-1 CASRTGDRGYTF TGTGCCAGCAGAACTGGGGATCGGGGCTACACCTTC
TRBD2 TRBJ2-1 NA TRBV16 CASSQRGGPYNEQFF TGTGCCAGCAGCCAGCGGGGGGGCCCCTACAATGAGCAGTTCTTC
NA TRBJ2-2 NA TRBV7-3 CASSSKGGTSGELFF TGTGCCAGCAGCTCGAAGGGGGGTACGTCCGGGGAGCTGTTTTTT
NA TRBJ2-6 once TRBV11-2 CASSPRTTGNSGANVLTF TGTGCCAGCAGCCCGAGGACCACAGGGAACTCTGGGGCCAACGTCCTGACTTTC
TRBD1 TRBJ1-6 few TRBV7-8 CASSYPTGGDNSPLHF TGTGCCAGCAGCTACCCGACAGGGGGGGATAATTCACCCCTCCACTTT
TRBD2 TRBJ2-7 NA TRBV5-1 CASSGGGTGTSYEQYF TGCGCCAGCAGCGGCGGGGGTACGGGAACGTCCTACGAGCAGTACTTC
TRBD2 TRBJ2-2 NA TRBV6-5 CASSYGTSGNTGELFF TGTGCCAGCAGTTACGGGACTAGCGGGAACACCGGGGAGCTGTTTTTT
NA TRBJ1-1 NA TRBV7-9 CASSLGVGTEAFF TGTGCCAGCAGCTTAGGGGTAGGCACTGAAGCTTTCTTT
NA TRBJ1-4 NA TRBV23-1 CASSRGSTTNEKLFF TGCGCCAGCAGTCGGGGCTCTACAACTAATGAAAAACTGTTTTTT
NA TRBJ1-5 NA TRBV27 CASSREFTQPQHF TGTGCCAGTTCCAGGGAATTCACTCAGCCCCAGCATTTT
TRBD2 TRBJ2-5 NA TRBV14 CASSHQGLAETQYF TGTGCCAGCAGCCACCAGGGACTAGCAGAGACCCAGTACTTC
TRBD2 TRBJ2-5 once TRBV19 CASSLLAGQETQYF TGTGCCAGTAGCCTACTAGCGGGCCAAGAGACCCAGTACTTC
TRBD1 TRBJ2-4 NA TRBV6-6 CASSPRQGLAKNIQYF TGTGCCAGCAGTCCCCGACAGGGGTTGGCCAAAAACATTCAGTACTTC
NA TRBJ1-1 NA TRBV5-1 CASSLVGTIPGEAFF TGCGCCAGCAGCTTGGTAGGCACCATTCCTGGGGAAGCTTTCTTT
NA TRBJ2-2 NA TRBV5-4 CASSKGANTGELFF TGTGCCAGCAGCAAGGGTGCGAACACCGGGGAGCTGTTTTTT
TRBD1 TRBJ1-5 few TRBV28 CASSSNRGLRGNQPQHF TGTGCCTCTTCCTCAAACAGGGGGCTGAGGGGCAATCAGCCCCAGCATTTT
NA TRBJ1-1 NA TRBV10-1 CASSEYSGTEAFF TGCGCCAGCAGTGAGTATTCCGGTACTGAAGCTTTCTTT
NA TRBJ2-7 NA TRBV7-2 CASSLDKGEQYF TGTGCCAGCAGCTTAGATAAGGGTGAGCAGTACTTC
NA TRBJ2-3 NA TRBV5-4 CASSFLQGGGRADTQYF TGTGCCAGCAGCTTCCTACAGGGGGGAGGGCGTGCAGATACGCAGTATTTT